A selection of T cell receptor beta chains follows, all from one sample in a study of blood T cell repertoires in COVID-19. TCRdb keeps only in-frame clones here, not all; method: immunoSEQ multiplex PCR. The sample shows some 200,000 clones, 94% of them seen only once. Sequenced: peripheral blood. The source of these receptors is a man aged 30-40 years with COVID-19, enrolled during active disease. The conserved cysteine and the conserved F or W are not part of the CDR3 here. The D gene is left open where the match is weak.

d_call: NA
j_call: TRBJ2-3
v_call: TRBV5-6
cdr3_aa: ASSLLSTDTQY

d_call: NA
j_call: TRBJ1-1
v_call: TRBV6-2/TRBV6-3
cdr3_aa: ASSYSKKGGWNTEAF

d_call: NA
j_call: TRBJ1-5
v_call: TRBV6-4
cdr3_aa: ASSVESNQPQH

d_call: TRBD2
j_call: TRBJ2-5
v_call: TRBV11-3
cdr3_aa: ASSTRLAGEQETQY

d_call: TRBD2
j_call: TRBJ2-3
v_call: TRBV2
cdr3_aa: ASSRSGGMVGTQY

d_call: NA
j_call: TRBJ1-2
v_call: TRBV10-3
cdr3_aa: AIGEGEDLGGYT

d_call: NA
j_call: TRBJ2-2
v_call: TRBV5-1
cdr3_aa: ASSSAGHSNTGELF

d_call: NA
j_call: TRBJ2-3
v_call: TRBV18
cdr3_aa: ASSLRRDPQGDTQY

d_call: TRBD1
j_call: TRBJ1-5
v_call: TRBV5-6
cdr3_aa: ASSLKGQGSNQPQH

d_call: NA
j_call: TRBJ1-4
v_call: TRBV5-1
cdr3_aa: ASSPGSTNEKLF

d_call: TRBD1
j_call: TRBJ2-7
v_call: TRBV6-6
cdr3_aa: ATIGTGGYEQY

d_call: TRBD2
j_call: TRBJ2-2
v_call: TRBV5-4
cdr3_aa: ATTVSGGASGELF

d_call: NA
j_call: TRBJ1-2
v_call: TRBV7-9
cdr3_aa: ASSFDGDYYGYT

d_call: NA
j_call: TRBJ2-1
v_call: TRBV19
cdr3_aa: ASSIDDYSSYNEQF

d_call: TRBD1
j_call: TRBJ2-7
v_call: TRBV10-3
cdr3_aa: ATGTGGYYEQY

d_call: NA
j_call: TRBJ2-7
v_call: TRBV28
cdr3_aa: ASSIPRGTYEQY

d_call: NA
j_call: TRBJ1-2
v_call: TRBV10-3
cdr3_aa: AISEFRTRNYGYT

d_call: NA
j_call: TRBJ2-7
v_call: TRBV30
cdr3_aa: AWSVTALPYEQY

d_call: NA
j_call: TRBJ1-3
v_call: TRBV4-1
cdr3_aa: ASSQQGFPGNTIY

d_call: TRBD1
j_call: TRBJ1-3
v_call: TRBV5-1
cdr3_aa: ASSLNYRGNTIY

d_call: NA
j_call: TRBJ1-6
v_call: TRBV19
cdr3_aa: ASSMDRENSPLH

d_call: NA
j_call: TRBJ1-6
v_call: TRBV9
cdr3_aa: ASSVGTVGSPLH

d_call: TRBD1
j_call: TRBJ1-6
v_call: TRBV2
cdr3_aa: ASSAGTGSGSPLH

d_call: NA
j_call: TRBJ1-5
v_call: TRBV21-1
cdr3_aa: ASSKADIPRPQH

d_call: NA
j_call: TRBJ1-2
v_call: TRBV7-9
cdr3_aa: ASSSPSTQAANYGYT

d_call: TRBD1
j_call: TRBJ1-2
v_call: TRBV10-3
cdr3_aa: ANNPGQGIGGYT

d_call: TRBD1
j_call: TRBJ1-5
v_call: TRBV27
cdr3_aa: ASSPGLGQNSNQPQH

d_call: TRBD1
j_call: TRBJ1-4
v_call: TRBV27
cdr3_aa: ASSLPTGETTTNEKLF